The text below deals with one T cell receptor (beta chain). In the authors' methods: Quantification of nucleated cells was approximated via reference gene primer amplification. The protocol was immunoSEQ multiplex PCR, while the TCRdb copy is restricted to in-frame clones and leaves out a portion. V and J calls and clone size follow that table, whereas D and trimming were derived from the DNA. The profile shows around 82,000 clones, approximately 85% of them singletons. This sample is part of a study of blood T cell repertoires in COVID-19. The wider study: From the United States, Italy and Spain came samples of acute and convalescent COVID-19. T cells, B-cell-depleted T cells, or PBMCs provided the cDNA or gDNA that served as material.

The CDR3 is 16 residues long. Germline loops: CDR1 SGHAT, CDR2 FQNNGV. V dropped 2 bases and J dropped 2; count of bases not matched to a gene: 2. This receptor was obtained from a man aged 50 to 59 with COVID-19, enrolled during active disease. The rearrangement joins TRBV11-2 to TRBJ2-7; 14 nucleotides match TRBD2. Sequenced sample: peripheral blood. The CDR3 sequence: CASSLRLAGGPYEQYF. The CDR3 DNA is TGTGCCAGCAGCTTACGACTAGCGGGAGGGCCCTACGAGCAGTACTTC.